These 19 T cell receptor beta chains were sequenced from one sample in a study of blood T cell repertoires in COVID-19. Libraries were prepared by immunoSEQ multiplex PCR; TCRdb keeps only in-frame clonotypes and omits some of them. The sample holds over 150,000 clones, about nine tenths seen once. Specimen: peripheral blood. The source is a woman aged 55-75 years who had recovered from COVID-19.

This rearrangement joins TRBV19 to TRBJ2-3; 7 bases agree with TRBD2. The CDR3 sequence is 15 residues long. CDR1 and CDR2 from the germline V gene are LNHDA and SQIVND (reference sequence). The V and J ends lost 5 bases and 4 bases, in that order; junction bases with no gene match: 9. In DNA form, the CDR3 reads TGTGCCAGTAGTTCCCGGGTCGCGGGGGCAGATACGCAGTATTTT. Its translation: CASSSRVAGADTQYF.

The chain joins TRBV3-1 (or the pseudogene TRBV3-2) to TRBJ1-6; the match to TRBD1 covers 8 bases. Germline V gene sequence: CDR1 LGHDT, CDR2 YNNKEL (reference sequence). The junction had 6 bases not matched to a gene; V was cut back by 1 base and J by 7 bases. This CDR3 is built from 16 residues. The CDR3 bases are TGTGCCAGCAGCCAAGCGGGACAGGAACCCAATTCACCCCTCCACTTT. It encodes CASSQAGQEPNSPLHF.

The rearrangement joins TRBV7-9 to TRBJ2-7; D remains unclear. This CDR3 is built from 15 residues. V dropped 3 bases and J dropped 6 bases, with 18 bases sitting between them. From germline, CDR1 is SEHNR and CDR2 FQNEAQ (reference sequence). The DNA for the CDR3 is TGTGCCAGCAGCTTCCCCCCTGTCTCCTCCGGCGAGCAGTACTTC. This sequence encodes CASSFPPVSSGEQYF.

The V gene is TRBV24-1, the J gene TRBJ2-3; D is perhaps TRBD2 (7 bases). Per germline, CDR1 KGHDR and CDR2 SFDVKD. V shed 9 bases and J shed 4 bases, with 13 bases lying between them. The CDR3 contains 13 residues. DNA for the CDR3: TGTGCCACCGGGCGGGGGCCGGCAGATACGCAGTATTTT. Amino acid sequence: CATGRGPADTQYF.

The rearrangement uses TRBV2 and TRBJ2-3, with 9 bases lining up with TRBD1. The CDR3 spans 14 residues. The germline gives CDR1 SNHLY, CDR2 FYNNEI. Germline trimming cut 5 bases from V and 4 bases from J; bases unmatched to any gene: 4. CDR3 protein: CASSSGTGSDTQYF. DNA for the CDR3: TGTGCCAGCAGTTCCGGGACAGGGTCAGATACGCAGTATTTT.

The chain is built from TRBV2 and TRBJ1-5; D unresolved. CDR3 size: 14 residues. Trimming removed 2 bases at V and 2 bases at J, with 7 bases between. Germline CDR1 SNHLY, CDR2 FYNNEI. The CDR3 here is CASSEIEGNQPQHF. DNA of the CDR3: TGTGCCAGCAGTGAAATAGAGGGCAATCAGCCCCAGCATTTT. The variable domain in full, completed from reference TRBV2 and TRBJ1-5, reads EPEVTQTPSHQVTQMGQEVILRCVPISNHLYFYWYRQILGQKVEFLVSFYNNEISEKSEIFDDQFSVERPDGSNFTLKIRSTKLEDSAMYFCASSEIEGNQPQHFGDGTRLSIL.

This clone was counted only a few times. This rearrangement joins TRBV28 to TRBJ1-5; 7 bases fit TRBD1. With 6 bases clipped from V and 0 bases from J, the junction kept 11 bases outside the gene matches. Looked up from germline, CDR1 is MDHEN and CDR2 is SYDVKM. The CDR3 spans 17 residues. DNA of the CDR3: TGTGCCAGCAGCCGAGCGACAGGGCCCCTTAGCAATCAGCCCCAGCATTTT. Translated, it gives CASSRATGPLSNQPQHF.

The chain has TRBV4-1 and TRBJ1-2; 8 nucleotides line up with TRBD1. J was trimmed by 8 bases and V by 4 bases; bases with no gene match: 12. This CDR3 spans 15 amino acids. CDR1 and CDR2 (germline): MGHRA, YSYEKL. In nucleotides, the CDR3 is TGCGCCAGCAGCCCCCAGAGCACAGGGGGACGGGGCTACACCTTC. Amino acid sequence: CASSPQSTGGRGYTF.

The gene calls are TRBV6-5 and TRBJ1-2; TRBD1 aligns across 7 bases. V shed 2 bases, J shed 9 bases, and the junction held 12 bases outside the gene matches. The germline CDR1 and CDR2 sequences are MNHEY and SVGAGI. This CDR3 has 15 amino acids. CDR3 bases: TGTGCCAGCAGTTACCTGTCCCGACAGGGTCTGAGCTACACCTTC. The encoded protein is CASSYLSRQGLSYTF.

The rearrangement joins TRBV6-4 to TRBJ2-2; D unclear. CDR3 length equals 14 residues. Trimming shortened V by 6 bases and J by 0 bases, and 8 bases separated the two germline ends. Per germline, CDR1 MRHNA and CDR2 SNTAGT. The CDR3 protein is CASSSLPNTGELFF. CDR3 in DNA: TGTGCCAGCAGCTCCCTCCCGAACACCGGGGAGCTGTTTTTT.

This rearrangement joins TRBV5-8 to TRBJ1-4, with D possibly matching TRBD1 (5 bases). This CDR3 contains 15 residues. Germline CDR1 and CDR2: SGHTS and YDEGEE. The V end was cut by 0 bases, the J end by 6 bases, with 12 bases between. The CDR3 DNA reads TGTGCCAGCAGCTTGGGCAGGGCGGTGGATGAAAAACTGTTTTTT. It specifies CASSLGRAVDEKLFF.

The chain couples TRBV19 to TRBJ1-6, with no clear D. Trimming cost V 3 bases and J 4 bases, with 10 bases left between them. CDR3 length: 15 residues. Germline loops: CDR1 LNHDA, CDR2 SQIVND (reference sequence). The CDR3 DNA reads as TGTGCCAGTAGTATCGGGATGGCATATAATTCACCCCTCCACTTT. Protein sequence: CASSIGMAYNSPLHF.

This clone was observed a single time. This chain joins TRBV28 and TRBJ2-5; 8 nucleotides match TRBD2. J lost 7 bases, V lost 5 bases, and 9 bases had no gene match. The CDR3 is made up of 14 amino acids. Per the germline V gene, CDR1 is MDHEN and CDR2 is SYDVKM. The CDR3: CASSPWTSSGTQYF. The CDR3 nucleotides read TGTGCCAGCAGTCCGTGGACTAGCAGCGGGACCCAGTACTTC.

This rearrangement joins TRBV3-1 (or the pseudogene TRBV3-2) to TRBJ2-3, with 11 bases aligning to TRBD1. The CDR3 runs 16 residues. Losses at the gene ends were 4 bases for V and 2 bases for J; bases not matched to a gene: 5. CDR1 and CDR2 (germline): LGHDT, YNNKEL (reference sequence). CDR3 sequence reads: CASSRPGQGVTDTQYF. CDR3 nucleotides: TGTGCCAGCAGCCGGCCGGGACAGGGGGTCACAGATACGCAGTATTTT.

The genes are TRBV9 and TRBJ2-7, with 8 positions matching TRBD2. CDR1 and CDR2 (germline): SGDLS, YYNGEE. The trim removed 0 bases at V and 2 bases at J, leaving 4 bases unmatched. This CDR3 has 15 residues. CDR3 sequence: CASSVGLASAYEQYF. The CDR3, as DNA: TGTGCCAGCAGCGTAGGACTAGCGTCTGCCTACGAGCAGTACTTC.

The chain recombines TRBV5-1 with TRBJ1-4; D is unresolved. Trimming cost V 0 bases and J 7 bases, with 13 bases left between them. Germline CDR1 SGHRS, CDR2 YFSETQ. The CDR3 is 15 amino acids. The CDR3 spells CASSLDGLFGEKLFF. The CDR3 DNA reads TGCGCCAGCAGCTTGGATGGGCTCTTCGGTGAAAAACTGTTTTTT.

The CDR3 DNA reads as TGTGCCAGCAGCCCGGAGGGCCAAAAGCCCCAGCATTTT. It codes for CASSPEGQKPQHF. The chain is built from TRBV4-2 and TRBJ1-5; D remains unclear. The CDR3 has 13 residues. Germline assignment: CDR1 LGHNA and CDR2 YNFKEQ. The V and J ends lost 4 bases and 8 bases respectively, with 12 bases between them.

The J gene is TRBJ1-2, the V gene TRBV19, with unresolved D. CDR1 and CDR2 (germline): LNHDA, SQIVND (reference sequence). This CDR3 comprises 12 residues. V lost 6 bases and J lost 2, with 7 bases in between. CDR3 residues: CASRGGNYGYTF. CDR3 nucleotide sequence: TGTGCCAGTAGAGGCGGGAACTATGGCTACACCTTC.

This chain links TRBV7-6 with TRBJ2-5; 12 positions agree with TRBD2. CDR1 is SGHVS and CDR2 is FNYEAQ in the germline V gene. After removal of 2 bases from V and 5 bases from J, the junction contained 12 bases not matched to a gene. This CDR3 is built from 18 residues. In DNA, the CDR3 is TGTGCCAGCAGCTTACCTAGAAGACTAGCGGGGGATCGGGAGACCCAGTACTTC. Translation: CASSLPRRLAGDRETQYF.